One T cell receptor beta chain is described in this entry. It has no known antigen specificity. Per-base qualities were not stored, and no clone one base away is much larger. These data originate in a study of blood T cell repertoires in COVID-19 (dated by TCRdb to between 2020 and 2021). In the study overall: The collaborator samples originated in the United States, Italy and Spain and spanned the acute and convalescent phases of COVID-19. The sample metadata nearly always contained a de-identified subject ID, COVID-19 status, age in years and sex. The samples were drawn from the first 160 participants of the ongoing ImmuneRACE study and from 1,254 subjects provided by 6 global collaborators. Where available, HLA class I and class II types were obtained from metadata supplied by the sample provider rather than from assay-based typing. Subjects who had been exposed to COVID-19, were actively infected with it, or had recovered from it provided the deeply sampled blood TCRbeta repertoires that made up the dataset. The prospective study material was composed of cDNA or gDNA derived from T cells, B-cell-depleted T cells, or PBMCs. A freely available public database, intended as a resource for researchers studying the immune response to SARS-CoV-2, is where the repertoires were released. Results and caveats for the whole study, not just this receptor: The quantity of clinical and demographic metadata differed by source and by participant and was supplied without curation.

The immunoSEQ Assay, a bias-controlled multiplex PCR, was used to amplify TCRbeta CDR3 regions from genomic DNA. The original methods were these. The number of nucleated cells in each sample was estimated from the amplification of reference gene primers within the assay. To quantify the absolute abundance of each unique TCRbeta CDR3 rearrangement, sequence reads were collapsed and filtered. For each sample, productive Simpson clonality was calculated by taking the square root of Simpson's diversity index across productive rearrangements. TCRdb took this table from immuneACCESS and kept in-frame rearrangements with V and J called. Such tables lack part of the clones; where checked against another copy, unresolved V genes explain under half of the gap, and the rest is unexplained. V and J calls plus clone size are reproduced from that table; the DNA served to infer D and trimming. This sample lists a few hundred thousand clones; around four fifths were detected once. The ten largest account for approximately 5.4% of the sample.

In the prospective study, participants were roughly 18 to 100 years old, resided in 24 geographic areas of the United States, and were enrolled through a virtual design. In the prospective study, cohorts were assigned on the basis of participant-reported clinical history obtained from a screening survey and a study questionnaire. ImmuneRACE Cohort 3 recovered participants were defined by two consecutive negative NP/OP PCR tests, healthcare professional clearance, or symptom resolution. Each participant in the prospective study had whole blood, serum and a nasopharyngeal or oropharyngeal swab collected by mobile phlebotomists. Additional blood draws and questionnaires over an approximately two-month period could optionally be provided by prospective study participants. Blood samples from the prospective study were shipped frozen or at room temperature prior to DNA extraction. V was cut back by 8 bases and J by 1 base, leaving a gap of 11 bases between them. Via the germline V gene (reference sequence), CDR1 is LGHDT and CDR2 YNNKEL. Including the terminal cysteine and phenylalanine, the CDR3 comprises 14 residues. The kept DNA is CDR3 alone, 42 bases in frame from the first base.

Sequencing was done on a sample of PBMCs or T cells enriched from blood (not recorded which). This sequence originates from a woman in her forties or fifties who had recovered from COVID-19. Here the chain combines TRBV3-1 (or the pseudogene TRBV3-2) and TRBJ2-2; the D gene is perhaps TRBD1, on 5 matching bases. The encoded CDR3 is CASGKGENTGELFF. DNA sequence: TGTGCCAGCGGGAAAGGGGAGAACACCGGGGAGCTGTTTTTT.